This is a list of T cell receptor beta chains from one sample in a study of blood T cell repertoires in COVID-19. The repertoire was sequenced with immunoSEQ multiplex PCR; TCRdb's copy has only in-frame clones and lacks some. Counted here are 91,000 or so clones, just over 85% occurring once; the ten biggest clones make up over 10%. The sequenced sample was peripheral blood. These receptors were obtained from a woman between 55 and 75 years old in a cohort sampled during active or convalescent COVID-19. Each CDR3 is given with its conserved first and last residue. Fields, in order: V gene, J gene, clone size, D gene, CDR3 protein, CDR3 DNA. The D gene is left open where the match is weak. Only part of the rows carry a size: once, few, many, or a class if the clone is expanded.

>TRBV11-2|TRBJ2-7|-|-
CASSLSVDPGGYEQYF
TGTGCCAGCAGCTTAAGTGTTGACCCCGGGGGTTACGAGCAGTACTTC
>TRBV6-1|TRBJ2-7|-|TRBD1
CASSESGQPYEQYF
TGTGCCAGCAGTGAATCGGGACAGCCCTACGAGCAGTACTTC
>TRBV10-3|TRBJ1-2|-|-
CAISDSENGYTF
TGTGCCATCAGCGACTCAGAGAATGGCTACACCTTC
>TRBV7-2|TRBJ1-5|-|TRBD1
CASSPFRTGRNQPQHF
TGTGCCAGCAGCCCTTTCAGGACAGGGCGCAATCAGCCCCAGCATTTT
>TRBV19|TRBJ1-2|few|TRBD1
CASSIQFGQGTYGYTF
TGTGCCAGTAGTATCCAATTCGGACAGGGGACCTATGGCTACACCTTC
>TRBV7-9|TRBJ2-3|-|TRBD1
CASSLAFRGLHEDTQYF
TGTGCCAGCAGCTTAGCGTTTAGGGGGCTTCACGAAGATACGCAGTATTTT
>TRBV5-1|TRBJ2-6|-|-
CASSFPPESGANVLTF
TGCGCCAGCAGCTTCCCGCCGGAGTCTGGGGCCAACGTCCTGACTTTC
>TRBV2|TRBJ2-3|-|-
CASSRDTSEDTQYF
TGTGCCAGCAGTCGGGACACCTCGGAAGATACGCAGTATTTT
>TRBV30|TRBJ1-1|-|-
CAWRQVGVSAFF
TGTGCCTGGAGGCAGGTAGGGGTCTCGGCTTTCTTT
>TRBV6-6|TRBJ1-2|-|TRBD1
CASSNLQGGYGYTF
TGTGCCAGCAGTAACCTACAGGGGGGCTATGGCTACACCTTC
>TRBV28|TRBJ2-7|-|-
CASRRGTSSYEQYF
TGTGCCAGCCGCAGGGGGACTTCCTCCTACGAGCAGTACTTC
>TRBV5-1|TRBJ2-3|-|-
CASSSRGGSDTQYF
TGCGCCAGCAGCTCCCGAGGGGGATCAGATACGCAGTATTTT
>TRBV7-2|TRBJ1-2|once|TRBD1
CASSPGTGEYGYTF
TGTGCCAGCAGCCCGGGGACAGGGGAGTATGGCTACACCTTC
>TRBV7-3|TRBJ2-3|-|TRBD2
CASSLGTSVRTDTQYF
TGTGCCAGCAGCTTAGGGACTAGCGTCCGCACAGATACGCAGTATTTT
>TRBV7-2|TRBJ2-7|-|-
CASSLDALYEQYF
TGTGCCAGCAGCTTAGACGCACTCTACGAGCAGTACTTC
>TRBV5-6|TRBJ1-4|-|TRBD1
CASSSRTGNNWEKLFF
TGTGCCAGCAGCTCCCGGACAGGGAATAATTGGGAAAAACTGTTTTTT
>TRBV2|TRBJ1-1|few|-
CASSETLGNTEAFF
TGTGCCAGCAGTGAGACATTGGGGAACACTGAAGCTTTCTTT
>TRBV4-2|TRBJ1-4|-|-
CASSQRGTREKLFF
TGTGCCAGCAGCCAACGGGGGACCCGAGAAAAACTGTTTTTT
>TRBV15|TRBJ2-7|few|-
CAALGYEQYF
TGTGCCGCGCTTGGTTACGAGCAGTACTTC
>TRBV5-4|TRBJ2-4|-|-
CASSRFIGGPAKNIQYF
TGTGCCAGCAGCAGATTTATTGGGGGCCCGGCCAAAAACATTCAGTACTTC
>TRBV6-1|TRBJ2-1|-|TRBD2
CASSEGLAIYNEQFF
TGTGCCAGCAGTGAGGGACTAGCGATCTACAATGAGCAGTTCTTC
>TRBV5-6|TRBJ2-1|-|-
CASSLDQRSSYNEQFF
TGTGCCAGCAGCTTGGATCAGCGGAGCTCCTACAATGAGCAGTTCTTC
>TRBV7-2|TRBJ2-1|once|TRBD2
CASSFRTSGRGEQFF
TGTGCCAGCAGCTTCCGGACTAGCGGGAGGGGTGAGCAGTTCTTC
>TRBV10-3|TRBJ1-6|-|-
CAISESPGRDSPLHF
TGTGCCATCAGTGAGTCCCCGGGCAGGGATTCACCCCTCCACTTT
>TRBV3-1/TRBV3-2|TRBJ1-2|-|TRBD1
CASSHPDRVYGYTF
TGTGCCAGCAGCCATCCCGACAGGGTATATGGCTACACCTTC
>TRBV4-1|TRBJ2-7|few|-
CASSPSGGSVYEQYF
TGCGCCAGCAGCCCCTCGGGGGGCTCCGTCTACGAGCAGTACTTC
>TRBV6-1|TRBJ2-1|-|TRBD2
CASSVISGGDLNEQFF
TGTGCCAGCAGTGTGATTAGCGGGGGGGACCTCAATGAGCAGTTCTTC
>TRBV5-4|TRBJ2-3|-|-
CASSLGGGLTDTQYF
TGTGCCAGCAGCTTGGGGGGGGGCCTCACAGATACGCAGTATTTT
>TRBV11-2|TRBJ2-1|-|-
CASSPSRRSLKYNEQFF
TGTGCCAGCAGCCCAAGTCGCCGATCACTCAAGTACAATGAGCAGTTCTTC
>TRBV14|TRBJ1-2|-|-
CASSQVSSGGYTF
TGTGCCAGCAGCCAAGTTTCGTCGGGTGGCTACACCTTC
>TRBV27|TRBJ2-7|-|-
CASGPRGQYF
TGTGCCAGCGGACCTCGGGGGCAGTACTTC
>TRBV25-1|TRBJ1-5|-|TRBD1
CASTIKGQFRQPQHF
TGTGCCAGCACCATAAAGGGACAGTTCCGTCAGCCCCAGCATTTT
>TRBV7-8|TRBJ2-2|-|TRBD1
CASSPQGQGANGELFF
TGTGCCAGCAGCCCCCAAGGACAGGGGGCGAACGGGGAGCTGTTTTTT
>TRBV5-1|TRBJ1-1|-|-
CACQREGRVTEAFF
TGCGCCTGCCAACGGGAGGGAAGGGTCACTGAAGCTTTCTTT
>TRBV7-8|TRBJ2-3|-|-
CASSLGATADTQYF
TGTGCCAGCAGCTTAGGAGCGACGGCAGATACGCAGTATTTT
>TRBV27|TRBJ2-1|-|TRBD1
CASSARGQFYNEQFF
TGTGCCAGCAGTGCCAGGGGACAGTTTTACAATGAGCAGTTCTTC
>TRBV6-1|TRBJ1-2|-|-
CASSESRQVKGYTF
TGTGCCAGCAGTGAATCGAGACAGGTCAAGGGCTACACCTTC
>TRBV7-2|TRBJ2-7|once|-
CASSKQSSSYEQYF
TGTGCCAGCAGCAAACAGAGTAGTTCCTACGAGCAGTACTTC
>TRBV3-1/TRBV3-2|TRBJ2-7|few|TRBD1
CASSRRTGPSEQYF
TGTGCCAGCAGCCGAAGGACAGGGCCCTCCGAGCAGTACTTC
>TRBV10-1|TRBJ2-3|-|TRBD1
CASSESASGGTDTQYF
TGCGCCAGCAGTGAGTCCGCGTCAGGGGGAACAGATACGCAGTATTTT
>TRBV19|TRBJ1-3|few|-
CASISGSSGNTIYF
TGTGCCAGTATTAGCGGGAGCTCTGGAAACACCATATATTTT
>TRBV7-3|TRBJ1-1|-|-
CASRLQQGNTEAFF
TGTGCCAGCAGGCTACAACAGGGGAACACTGAAGCTTTCTTT
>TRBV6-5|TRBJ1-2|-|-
CASSSLTQIHYGYTF
TGTGCCAGCAGTTCCCTCACACAGATTCACTATGGCTACACCTTC
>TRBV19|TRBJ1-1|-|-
CASSIGTRNTEAFF
TGTGCCAGTAGTATAGGGACAAGGAACACTGAAGCTTTCTTT
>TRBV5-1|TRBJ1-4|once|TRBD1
CASSPGTGRTNEKLFF
TGCGCCAGCAGCCCCGGGACAGGGAGGACTAATGAAAAACTGTTTTTT
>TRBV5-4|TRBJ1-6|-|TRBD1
CASSLDRGNSPLHF
TGTGCCAGCAGCTTGGACAGGGGTAATTCACCCCTCCACTTT
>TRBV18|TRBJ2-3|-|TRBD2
CASSPPSSGRRGGTQYF
TGTGCCAGCTCACCACCGTCCAGCGGGAGGAGGGGAGGTACGCAGTATTTT
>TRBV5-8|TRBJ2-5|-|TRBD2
CASRMGAGGQETQYF
TGTGCCAGCAGAATGGGGGCGGGGGGACAAGAGACCCAGTACTTC
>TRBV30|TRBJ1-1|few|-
CAWDYGTEAFF
TGTGCCTGGGACTATGGGACTGAAGCTTTCTTT
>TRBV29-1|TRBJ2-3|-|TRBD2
CSVLAGSTDTQYF
TGCAGCGTTCTAGCGGGAAGCACAGATACGCAGTATTTT
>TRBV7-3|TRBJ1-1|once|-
CASSLSGNMNTEAFF
TGTGCCAGCAGCTTAAGCGGTAATATGAACACTGAAGCTTTCTTT
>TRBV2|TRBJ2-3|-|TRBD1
CASWDRGITDTQYF
TGTGCCAGCTGGGACAGGGGGATAACAGATACGCAGTATTTT
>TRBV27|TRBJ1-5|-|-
CASSTRRGNQPQHF
TGTGCCAGCAGTACCAGAAGGGGGAACCAGCCCCAGCATTTT
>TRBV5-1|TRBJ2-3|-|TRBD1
CASSPTGGPDTQYF
TGCGCCAGCAGCCCGACAGGGGGCCCAGATACGCAGTATTTT
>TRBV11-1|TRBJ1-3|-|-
CASSVTGNTIYF
TGTGCCAGCAGCGTTACTGGAAACACCATATATTTT
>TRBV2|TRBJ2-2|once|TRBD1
CASSEVGGTGATGELFF
TGTGCCAGCAGTGAAGTGGGGGGGACAGGGGCCACCGGGGAGCTGTTTTTT
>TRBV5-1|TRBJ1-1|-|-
CASSLADGGRVAFF
TGCGCCAGCAGCTTGGCCGACGGGGGGAGGGTGGCTTTCTTT